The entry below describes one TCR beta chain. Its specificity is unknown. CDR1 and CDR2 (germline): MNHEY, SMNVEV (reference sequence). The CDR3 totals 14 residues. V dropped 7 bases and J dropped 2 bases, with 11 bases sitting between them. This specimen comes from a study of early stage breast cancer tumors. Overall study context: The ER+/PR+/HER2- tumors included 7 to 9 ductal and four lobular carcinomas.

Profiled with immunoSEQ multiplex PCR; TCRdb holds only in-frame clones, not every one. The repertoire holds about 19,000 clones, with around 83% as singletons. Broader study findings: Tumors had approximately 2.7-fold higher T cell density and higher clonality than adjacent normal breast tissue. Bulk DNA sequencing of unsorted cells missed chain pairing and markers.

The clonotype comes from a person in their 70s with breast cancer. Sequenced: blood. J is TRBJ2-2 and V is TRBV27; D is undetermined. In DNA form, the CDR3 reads TGTGCCAGCACGCCACAGCTAAACACCGGGGAGCTGTTTTTT. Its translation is CASTPQLNTGELFF.